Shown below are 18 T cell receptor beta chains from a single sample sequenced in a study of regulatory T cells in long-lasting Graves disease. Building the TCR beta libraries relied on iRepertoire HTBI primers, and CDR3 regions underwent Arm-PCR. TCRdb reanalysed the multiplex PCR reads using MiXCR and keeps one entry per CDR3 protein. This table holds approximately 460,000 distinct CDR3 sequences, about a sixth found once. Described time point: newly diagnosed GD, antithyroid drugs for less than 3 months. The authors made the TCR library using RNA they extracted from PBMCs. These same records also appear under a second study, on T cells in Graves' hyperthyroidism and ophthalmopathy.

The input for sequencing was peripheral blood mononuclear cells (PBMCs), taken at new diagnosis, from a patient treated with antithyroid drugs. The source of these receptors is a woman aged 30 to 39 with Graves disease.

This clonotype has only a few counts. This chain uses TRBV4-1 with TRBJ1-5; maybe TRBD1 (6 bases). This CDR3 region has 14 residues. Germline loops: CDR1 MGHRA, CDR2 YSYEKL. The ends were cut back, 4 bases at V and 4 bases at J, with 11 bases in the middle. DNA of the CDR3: TGCGCCAGCAGCCCCGCTCAGGGGAATCAGCCCCAGCATTTT. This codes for CASSPAQGNQPQHF.

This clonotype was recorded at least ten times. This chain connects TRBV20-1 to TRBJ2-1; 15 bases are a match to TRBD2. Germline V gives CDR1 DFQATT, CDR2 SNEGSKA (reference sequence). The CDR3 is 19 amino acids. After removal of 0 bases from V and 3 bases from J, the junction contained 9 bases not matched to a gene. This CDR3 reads CSARDSGLAGGPHYNEQFF. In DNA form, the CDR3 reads TGCAGTGCTAGAGATTCAGGACTAGCGGGAGGGCCTCACTACAATGAGCAGTTCTTC.

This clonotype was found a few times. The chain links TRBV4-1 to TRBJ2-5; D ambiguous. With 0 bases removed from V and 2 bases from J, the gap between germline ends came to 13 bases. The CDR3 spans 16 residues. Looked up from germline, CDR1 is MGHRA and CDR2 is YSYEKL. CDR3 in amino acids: CASSQDFSSTQETQYF. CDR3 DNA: TGCGCCAGCAGCCAAGATTTCTCCAGTACTCAAGAGACCCAGTACTTC.

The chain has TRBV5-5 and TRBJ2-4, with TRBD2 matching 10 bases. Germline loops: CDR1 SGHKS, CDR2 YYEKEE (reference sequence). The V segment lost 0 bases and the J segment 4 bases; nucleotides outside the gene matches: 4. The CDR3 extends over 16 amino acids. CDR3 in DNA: TGTGCCAGCAGCTTGGATCCTAGCGGGAGAAAAAACATTCAGTACTTC. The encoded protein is CASSLDPSGRKNIQYF.

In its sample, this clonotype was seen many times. The CDR3, as DNA: TGTGCCAGCAGTATAACTAGCGGGACCTACGAGCAGTACTTC. It specifies CASSITSGTYEQYF. The gene calls are TRBV27 and TRBJ2-7; 10 nucleotides line up with TRBD2. V was pared by 5 bases and J by 2 bases, with 3 bases of the junction left unmatched. There are 14 residues in the CDR3. Germline V gene lookup returns CDR1 MNHEY and CDR2 SMNVEV (reference sequence).

Written as DNA, the CDR3 is TGTGCCAGCAGCGGCGGACAGGGAGGATCACCCCTCCACTTT. It yields the protein CASSGGQGGSPLHF. The chain employs TRBV7-6 and TRBJ1-6, with 8 nucleotides matching TRBD1. The CDR3 extends over 14 amino acids. V lost 5 bases and J lost 10; bases outside the gene matches: 7. Germline V gene sequence: CDR1 SGHVS, CDR2 FNYEAQ.

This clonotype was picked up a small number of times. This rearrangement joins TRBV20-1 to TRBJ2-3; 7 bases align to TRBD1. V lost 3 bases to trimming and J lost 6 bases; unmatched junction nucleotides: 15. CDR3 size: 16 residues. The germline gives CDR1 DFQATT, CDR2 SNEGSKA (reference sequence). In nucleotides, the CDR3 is TGCAGTGCTAGTCAGGGACGTCTAGACAGGGTGGATACGCAGTATTTT. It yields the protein CSASQGRLDRVDTQYF.

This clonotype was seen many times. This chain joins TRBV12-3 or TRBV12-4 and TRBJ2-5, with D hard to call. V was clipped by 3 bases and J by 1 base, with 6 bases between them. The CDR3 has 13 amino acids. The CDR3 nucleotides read TGTGCCAGCAGTTTGGGTGGCCAAGAGACCCAGTACTTC. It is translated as CASSLGGQETQYF.

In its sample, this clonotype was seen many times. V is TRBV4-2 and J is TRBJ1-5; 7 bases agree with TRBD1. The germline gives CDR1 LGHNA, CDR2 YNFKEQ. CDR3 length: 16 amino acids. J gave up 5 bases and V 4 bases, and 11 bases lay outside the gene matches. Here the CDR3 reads CASSRVHGTEDQPQHF. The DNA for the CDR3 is TGTGCCAGCAGCCGGGTCCATGGGACAGAGGATCAGCCCCAGCATTTT.

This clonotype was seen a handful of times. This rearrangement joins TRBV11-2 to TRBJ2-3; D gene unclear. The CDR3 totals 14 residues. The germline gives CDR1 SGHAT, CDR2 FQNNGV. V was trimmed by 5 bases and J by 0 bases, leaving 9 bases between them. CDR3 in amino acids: CASSLRNSTDTQYF. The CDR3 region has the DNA TGTGCCAGCAGCCTCCGGAACAGCACAGATACGCAGTATTTT.

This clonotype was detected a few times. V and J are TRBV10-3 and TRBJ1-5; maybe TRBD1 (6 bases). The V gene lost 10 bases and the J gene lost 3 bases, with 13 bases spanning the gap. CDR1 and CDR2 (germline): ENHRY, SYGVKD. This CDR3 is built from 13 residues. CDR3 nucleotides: TGTGCCACCTCCACAGGGCTCAATCAGCCCCAGCATTTT. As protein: CATSTGLNQPQHF.

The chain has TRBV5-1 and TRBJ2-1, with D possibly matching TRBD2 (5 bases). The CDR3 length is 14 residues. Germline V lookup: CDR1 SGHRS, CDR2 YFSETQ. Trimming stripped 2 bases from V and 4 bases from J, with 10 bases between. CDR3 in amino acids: CASSFSRRYNEQFF. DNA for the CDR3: TGCGCCAGCAGCTTCAGCCGGAGGTACAATGAGCAGTTCTTC.

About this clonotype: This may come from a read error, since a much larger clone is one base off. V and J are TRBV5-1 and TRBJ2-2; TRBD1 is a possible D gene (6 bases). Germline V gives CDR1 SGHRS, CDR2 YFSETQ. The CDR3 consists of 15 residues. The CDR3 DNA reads TGCGCCAGCAGAATGACAGGATCGAACACCGTGGAGCTGTTTTTT. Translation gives CASRMTGSNTVELFF.

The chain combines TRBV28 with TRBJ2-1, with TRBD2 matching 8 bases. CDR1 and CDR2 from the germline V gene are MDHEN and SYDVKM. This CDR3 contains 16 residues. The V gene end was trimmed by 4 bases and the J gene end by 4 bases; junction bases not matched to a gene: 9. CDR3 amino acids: CASSSTYGRVYNEQFF. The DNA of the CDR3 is TGTGCCAGCAGTTCTACCTACGGGAGGGTTTACAATGAGCAGTTCTTC.

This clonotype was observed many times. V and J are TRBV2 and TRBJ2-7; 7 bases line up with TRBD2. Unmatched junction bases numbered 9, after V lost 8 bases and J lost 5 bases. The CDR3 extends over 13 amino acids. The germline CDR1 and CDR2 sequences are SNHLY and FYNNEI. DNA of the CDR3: TGTGCCAGCCTCGGACTAGGAGGCAACGAGCAGTACTTC. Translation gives CASLGLGGNEQYF.

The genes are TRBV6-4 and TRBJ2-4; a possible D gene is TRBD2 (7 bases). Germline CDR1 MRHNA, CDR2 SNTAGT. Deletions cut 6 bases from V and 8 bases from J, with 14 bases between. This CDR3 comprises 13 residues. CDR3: CASRRGGGDIQYF. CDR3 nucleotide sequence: TGTGCCAGCAGGAGAGGGGGGGGAGACATTCAGTACTTC.

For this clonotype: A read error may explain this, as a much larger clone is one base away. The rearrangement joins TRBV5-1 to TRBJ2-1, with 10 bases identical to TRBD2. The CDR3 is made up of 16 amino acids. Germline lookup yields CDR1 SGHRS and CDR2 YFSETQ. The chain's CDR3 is CARSLDTSGNYNEQFF. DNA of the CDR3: TGCGCCCGCAGCTTGGATACTAGCGGGAATTACAATGAGCAGTTCTTC.

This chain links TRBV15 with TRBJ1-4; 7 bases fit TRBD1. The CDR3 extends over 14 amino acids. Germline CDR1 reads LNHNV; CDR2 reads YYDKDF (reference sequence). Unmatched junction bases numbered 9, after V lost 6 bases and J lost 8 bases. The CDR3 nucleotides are TGTGCCACCAGGGGCGACAGGGCTGTGGAAAAACTGTTTTTT. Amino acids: CATRGDRAVEKLFF.